This TCR beta chain was captured by sequencing in a study of blood T cell repertoires in COVID-19. On the study more broadly: Researchers got acute and convalescent COVID-19 samples from the United States, Italy and Spain. T cells, B-cell-depleted T cells, or PBMCs provided the cDNA or gDNA that served as material.

The method was immunoSEQ multiplex PCR; TCRdb's version includes in-frame clones alone and lacks a portion of them. The sample shows about 78,000 clones, roughly 86% of them seen only once. V was pared by 8 bases and J by 2 bases, with 18 bases between. CDR1 and CDR2 (germline): MDHEN, SYDVKM. The length of the CDR3 is 15 residues. J is TRBJ1-1 and V is TRBV28; D call uncertain. The source material was peripheral blood. The clonotype originates from a woman aged 55-75 years with acute or convalescent COVID-19. The CDR3 sequence is CASPPGPFSNTEAFF. CDR3 coding DNA: TGTGCCAGCCCGCCGGGTCCGTTCTCCAACACTGAAGCTTTCTTT.